A single T cell receptor beta chain is shown here with its context. Its antigen is not known. This entry belongs to a study of cytomegalovirus exposure and HLA in healthy donors. Findings and caveats of the study: Earlier results showed most TCR beta V segments being productive about 87% or about 30% of the time. Apart from CMV serostatus, no immune exposure information was available. Researchers catalogued 164 TCR beta chains as cytomegalovirus-associated.

Trimming stripped 3 bases from V and 5 bases from J, with 16 bases between. Germline CDR1 LNHDA, CDR2 SQIVND (reference sequence). This CDR3 has 15 amino acids. The PCR had 60 Vbeta and 13 Jbeta primers. Profiled with immunoSEQ multiplex PCR; TCRdb holds only in-frame clones, not every one. The sample has 150,000 to 200,000 clones, about three quarters seen once. This clonotype was sampled from a girl between 5 and 17 years old in good health and CMV-seronegative. The J gene is TRBJ2-5, the V gene TRBV19, with D possibly being TRBD2 (6 bases). The sequenced material came from PBMCs. The CDR3 nucleotides read TGTGCCAGTAGTATTGGCGGGGCCAGCGTTGAGACCCAGTACTTC. This codes for CASSIGGASVETQYF. The full variable domain, its missing parts supplied by reference TRBV19 and TRBJ2-5, is DGGITQSPKYLFRKEGQNVTLSCEQNLNHDAMYWYRQDPGQGLRLIYYSQIVNDFQKGDIAEGYSVSREKKESFPLTVTSAQKNPTAFYLCASSIGGASVETQYFGPGTRLLVL.